These 21 T cell receptor beta chains were all obtained from the same sample, sequenced in a study of T cell repertoires in aging, cancer and after chemotherapy. Amplification of TCR beta used genomic DNA extracted from peripheral blood. Rearranged V-D-J TRB sequences were amplified with a mixed TRB-A/B primer pool. TCRdb called the multiplex PCR reads again in MiXCR, with one record for every CDR3 protein. This table holds about 1,200 distinct CDR3 sequences, about 26% found once. Sequenced sample: blood. All receptors come from a human donor with a blood cancer.

This clonotype is large in the sample. The chain uses TRBV5-6 and TRBJ1-6; D unresolved. The CDR3 sequence is 12 residues long. With 4 bases removed from V and 3 bases from J, the gap between germline ends came to 2 bases. CDR1 and CDR2 (germline): SGHDT, YYEEEE. The CDR3 nucleotides are TGTGCCAGCAGCGTCTATAATTCACCCCTCCACTTT. Its protein is CASSVYNSPLHF.

This clonotype is medium-sized in the sample. The chain combines TRBV5-5 with TRBJ2-3; 8 nucleotides line up with TRBD2. Germline CDR1 is SGHKS and CDR2 is YYEKEE (reference sequence). The trim removed 2 bases at V and 2 bases at J, leaving 13 bases unmatched. The CDR3 contains 18 residues. CDR3 region: CASSFKSGGGGTTDTQYF. CDR3 bases: TGTGCCAGCAGCTTCAAATCGGGGGGGGGTGGGACCACAGATACGCAGTATTTT. The full variable domain, in which reference TRBV5-5 and TRBJ2-3 provide the parts outside the CDR3, is DAGVTQSPTHLIKTRGQQVTLRCSPISGHKSVSWYQQVLGQGPQFIFQYYEKEERGRGNFPDRFSARQFPNYSSELNVNALLLGDSALYLCASSFKSGGGGTTDTQYFGPGTRLTVL.

V is TRBV24-1 and J is TRBJ2-1, with D perhaps being TRBD1 or TRBD2 (6 bases each). The CDR3 has 15 amino acids. The ends were cut back, 4 bases at V and 4 bases at J, with 13 bases in the middle. Per germline, CDR1 KGHDR and CDR2 SFDVKD. This CDR3 reads CATSENSGAYNEQFF. The CDR3 coding sequence is TGTGCCACCAGTGAAAATTCGGGGGCGTACAATGAGCAGTTCTTC.

The rearrangement links TRBV4-2 to TRBJ1-6, with a tentative D call TRBD1 (5 bases). The germline V and J ends were trimmed by 0 bases and 7 bases, with 13 bases remaining between them. This CDR3 comprises 16 residues. From germline, CDR1 is LGHNA and CDR2 YNFKEQ. This chain's CDR3 is CASSQEPQGFNSPLHF. The CDR3 DNA reads as TGTGCCAGCAGCCAAGAACCCCAGGGATTCAATTCACCCCTCCACTTT.

This clonotype is labeled large. The V and J genes are TRBV27 and TRBJ1-2, with 8 positions matching TRBD1. The ends lost 6 bases at V and 8 bases at J; junction bases unmatched: 5. CDR3 length: 12 amino acids. Germline values: CDR1 MNHEY, CDR2 SMNVEV (reference sequence). The CDR3 is CASSPGTGGYTF. CDR3 coding DNA: TGTGCCAGCAGCCCTGGGACAGGAGGCTACACCTTC.

The chain carries TRBV6-5 and TRBJ2-1, with D maybe TRBD2 (7 bases). The CDR3 runs to 14 residues. The V and J ends lost 6 bases and 7 bases respectively, with 16 bases between them. Germline V CDR1 and CDR2: MNHEY, SVGAGI. CDR3 nucleotides: TGTGCCAGCAGCCCCGTGGGAGGGGGAAATGAGCAGTTCTTC. Translating it yields CASSPVGGGNEQFF.

This clonotype rates as large. The V call is TRBV30, the J call TRBJ1-4; no clear D gene. Germline CDR1 and CDR2: GTSNPN and SVGIG (reference sequence). This CDR3 region has 12 residues. V was clipped by 1 base and J by 10 bases, with 10 bases between them. DNA of the CDR3: TGTGCCTGGAGTGCAAGACAAGTAAAACTGTTTTTT. It encodes CAWSARQVKLFF.

About this clonotype itself: Compared with germline, one end of the junction differs, possibly owing to a read error. The chain carries TRBV6-5 and TRBJ2-7; D tentatively fits TRBD1 or TRBD2 (7 bases each). The germline V gene has CDR1 MNHEY and CDR2 SVGAGI. This CDR3 is built from 15 residues. CDR3 in amino acids: CASRGAGGLLHEQYF. The CDR3 coding sequence is TGCGCCAGCAGGGGAGCAGGGGGACTACTACACGAGCAGTACTTC.

This clonotype is deemed large (0.1 to 1%). The V gene is TRBV6-6, the J gene TRBJ2-1; 7 positions match TRBD1. With 2 bases clipped from V and 5 bases from J, the junction kept 6 bases outside the gene matches. This CDR3 has 15 residues. From germline, CDR1 is MNHNY and CDR2 SVGAGI (reference sequence). The CDR3 protein is CASSYVQGVDNEQFF. CDR3 DNA: TGTGCCAGCAGTTACGTCCAGGGGGTGGACAATGAGCAGTTCTTC.

The chain is built from TRBV12-3 or TRBV12-4 and TRBJ2-3; 13 bases fit TRBD2. This CDR3 spans 15 amino acids. V lost 6 bases and J lost 5; bases outside the gene matches: 5. The CDR3 reads CASSARLAGGDTQYF. The CDR3 region has the DNA TGTGCCAGCAGCGCAAGACTAGCGGGAGGAGATACGCAGTATTTT.

In DNA form, the CDR3 reads TGTGCCAGCAGGGACAGGGGGCGAGGGACTGGAAACACCATATATTTT. Translated, it gives CASRDRGRGTGNTIYF. The chain has TRBV2 and TRBJ1-3, with TRBD1 matching 11 bases. V was pared by 6 bases and J by 2 bases, with 6 bases of the junction left unmatched. Germline V gives CDR1 SNHLY, CDR2 FYNNEI. CDR3 length equals 16 residues.

V and J are TRBV5-1 and TRBJ2-7; 10 bases are shared with TRBD1. The germline CDR1 and CDR2 sequences are SGHRS and YFSETQ. CDR3 size: 15 residues. Losses at the gene ends were 4 bases for V and 6 bases for J; bases not matched to a gene: 10. DNA of the CDR3: TGCGCCAGCAGCATCTCCGGGACAGGGGCGACCGAGCAGTACTTC. Its translation: CASSISGTGATEQYF.

This clonotype has just a few counts. V gene TRBV9 combines with J gene TRBJ2-7; unclear D gene. Deletions cut 0 bases from V and 0 bases from J, with 10 bases between. Germline loops: CDR1 SGDLS, CDR2 YYNGEE. The CDR3 consists of 15 residues. The DNA for the CDR3 is TGTGCCAGCAGCGTAGCCGGGCCCAGCTCCTACGAGCAGTACTTC. This sequence encodes CASSVAGPSSYEQYF. The entire variable domain, with the rest obtained from reference TRBV9 and TRBJ2-7, is as follows: DSGVTQTPKHLITATGQRVTLRCSPRSGDLSVYWYQQSLDQGLQFLIQYYNGEERAKGNILERFSAQQFPDLHSELNLSSLELGDSALYFCASSVAGPSSYEQYFGPGTRLTVT.

This clonotype is large in the sample. The V gene is TRBV29-1, the J gene TRBJ1-2, with D possibly being TRBD1 (5 bases). CDR3 length: 12 amino acids. V was clipped by 3 bases and J by 2 bases, with 7 bases between them. Germline V gives CDR1 SQVTM, CDR2 ANQGSEA. The CDR3 sequence is CSVDQGNYGYTF. The CDR3 DNA is TGCAGCGTTGATCAGGGAAACTATGGCTACACCTTC.

The chain employs TRBV7-9 and TRBJ1-3; 7 bases are shared with TRBD1. Unmatched junction bases numbered 11, after V lost 6 bases and J lost 6 bases. The CDR3 length is 15 residues. Germline V gives CDR1 SEHNR, CDR2 FQNEAQ (reference sequence). The CDR3 reads CASRAGTASKNTIYF. DNA of the CDR3: TGTGCCAGCAGGGCCGGGACAGCCTCTAAAAACACCATATATTTT.

This chain links TRBV20-1 with TRBJ1-2; no clear D. The V gene's germline CDR1 is DFQATT and CDR2 SNEGSKA (reference sequence). Trimming shortened V by 3 bases and J by 7 bases, and 24 bases separated the two germline ends. The CDR3 consists of 16 residues. CDR3 sequence: CSASPPIGQAFRGYTF. The CDR3, as DNA: TGCAGTGCTAGCCCTCCCATCGGGCAGGCCTTCCGTGGCTACACCTTC.

Concerning this clonotype: Since a much larger clone is just one base distant, this may be a read error. V is TRBV5-6 and J is TRBJ2-3, with a possible D match to TRBD1 (6 bases). The CDR3 runs 15 residues. Germline V lookup: CDR1 SGHDT, CDR2 YYEEEE. With 7 bases removed from V and 6 bases from J, the gap between germline ends came to 21 bases. The CDR3 reads CASSQSQGNMDTQYF. CDR3 bases: TGTGCCAGCTCACAATCACAGGGAAATATGGATACGCAGTATTTT.

This clonotype is categorized as medium-sized. The chain joins TRBV27 to TRBJ2-4; 11 nucleotides line up with TRBD1. V lost 6 bases and J lost 8; bases outside the gene matches: 6. Germline values: CDR1 MNHEY, CDR2 SMNVEV (reference sequence). The CDR3 loop spans 14 amino acids. The CDR3 coding sequence is TGTGCCAGCAGCCGGGACAGGGGGGGGGACATTCAGTACTTC. It encodes CASSRDRGGDIQYF.

This clonotype was counted only a few times. This chain connects TRBV7-9 to TRBJ2-7; 8 nucleotides agree with TRBD2. The V and J ends lost 7 bases and 3 bases, in that order; junction bases with no gene match: 8. This CDR3 has 14 residues. Germline loops: CDR1 SEHNR, CDR2 FQNEAQ (reference sequence). CDR3 nucleotide sequence: TGTGCCAGCACCCCCCCCGGGGGGGGCTACGAGCAGTACTTC. Encoded protein: CASTPPGGGYEQYF.

Within the sample, this clonotype is large. The chain is built from TRBV11-3 and TRBJ1-1; D might be TRBD1 (5 bases). The CDR3 has 13 residues. Germline lookup yields CDR1 SGHNT and CDR2 YENEEA. V gave up 4 bases and J gave up 5 bases, with 11 bases separating them. The CDR3 region is CASSSYGGTEAFF. The CDR3 coding sequence is TGTGCCAGCAGCTCGTATGGGGGGACTGAAGCTTTCTTT.

This clonotype is labeled large. V gene TRBV29-1 combines with J gene TRBJ1-2; no reliable D call. The CDR3 runs to 13 residues. The germline V and J ends were trimmed by 2 bases and 8 bases, with 15 bases remaining between them. Germline loops: CDR1 SQVTM, CDR2 ANQGSEA. Written as DNA, the CDR3 is TGCAGCGTTGAAAGGAACGCCCGCGGAGGCTACACCTTC. Amino acids: CSVERNARGGYTF.